This T cell receptor (beta chain) was captured by sequencing in a study of blood T cell repertoires in COVID-19. For the study at large: The United States, Italy and Spain provided the acute and convalescent COVID-19 samples.

Method: immunoSEQ multiplex PCR; TCRdb's copy keeps in-frame clones and lacks some. The table records fewer than 150,000 clones, about four fifths of them present only once. CDR3 length: 13 residues. Between the trimmed V and J ends, which lost 1 base and 5 bases, there was a span of 3 bases. Sequenced material: peripheral blood. The TCR originated in a man in his 70s with acute or convalescent COVID-19. The chain combines TRBV12-3 or TRBV12-4 with TRBJ1-6; D gene uncertain. The CDR3 DNA is TGTGCCAGCAGTTTAGTAAATAATTCACCCCTCCACTTT. Translated: CASSLVNNSPLHF.